This record covers a single TCR beta chain. In the study's own analysis: Amplification with reference gene primers provided the estimates of nucleated cell counts. This table comes from immunoSEQ multiplex PCR, and its TCRdb copy is limited to in-frame clones, with some not included. V and J calls and clone size follow that table, whereas D and trimming were derived from the DNA. The sample consists of roughly 190,000 clones, 80% to 95% of them appearing once. These data are taken from a study of blood T cell repertoires in COVID-19. Study at large: The cDNA or gDNA used as material had been derived from T cells, B-cell-depleted T cells, or PBMCs.

Trimming stripped 2 bases from V and 6 bases from J, with 11 bases between. CDR3 length equals 13 residues. CDR1 is MDHEN, CDR2 SYDVKM, per germline. The TCR sequence derives from a middle-aged man with acute or convalescent COVID-19. The sequencing input was peripheral blood. The chain joins TRBV28 to TRBJ2-7, with D uncertain. The CDR3 is CASSLRDTIEQYF. CDR3 nucleotide sequence: TGTGCCAGCAGTTTAAGAGACACCATCGAGCAGTACTTC.